In its sample, the clone carrying this TCR beta chain was seen once. What it recognizes is unknown. CD45RO-negative CD8 cells positively selected for CCR7 made up the naive population, which excluded terminally differentiated effector memory CD45RA+ cells. The source of the sample is a study of shared clonotypes between healthy human individuals. Study-wide points: Naive subsets usually exceeded memory subsets in estimated richness. Sequencing depth was predicted to influence how clonotypes are shared among donors.

TCRdb keeps only in-frame clones here, not all; method: immunoSEQ multiplex PCR. Of about 2 million clones listed, approximately 95% are singletons. The CDR3 sequence is 16 residues long. With 2 bases clipped from V and 4 bases from J, the junction kept 2 bases outside the gene matches. Looked up from germline, CDR1 is ENHRY and CDR2 is SYGVKD. The sequence was obtained from a man aged 18 to 29 in good health. Sequenced input: naive CD8+ T cells sorted from blood. The chain recombines TRBV10-3 with TRBJ2-1, with 13 bases that match TRBD2. The CDR3 protein is CAISEELAGGYNEQFF. For the CDR3, the DNA is TGTGCCATCAGTGAGGAACTAGCGGGAGGGTACAATGAGCAGTTCTTC.